These 7 T cell receptor beta chains share one sample of origin, sequenced in a study of early stage breast cancer tumors. Sequencing used immunoSEQ multiplex PCR; TCRdb keeps in-frame clones, though not all of them. Of around 10,000 clones in the sample, 71% were seen once. Material for sequencing was normal breast tissue next to the tumor. These TCRs come from a person in their sixties with breast cancer.

The gene calls are TRBV21-1 and TRBJ2-7; the DNA was not compared with TRBD2, the D call given in the table. TRBV21-1 is recorded as a pseudogene. This CDR3 is built from 17 residues. The CDR3 protein is CASSKCFSGRLPYEQYF. The DNA for the CDR3 is TGTGCCAGCAGCAAATGCTTTAGCGGGAGGCTCCCCTACGAGCAGTACTTC.

This clone turned up a few times. The chain is built from TRBV15 and TRBJ2-7; D gene ambiguous. From germline, CDR1 is LNHNV and CDR2 YYDKDF (reference sequence). The CDR3 has 13 residues. V gave up 0 bases and J gave up 3 bases, with 6 bases separating them. CDR3 DNA sequence: TGTGCCACCAGCAGAGATCTCGGCTACGAGCAGTACTTC. This translates into CATSRDLGYEQYF.

This clone is medium-sized in the sample. The chain links TRBV27 to TRBJ2-7, with TRBD1 as a possible D gene (5 bases). There are 15 residues in the CDR3. Germline V gives CDR1 MNHEY, CDR2 SMNVEV (reference sequence). Trimming took off 5 bases at V and 0 bases at J, with 14 bases between the two ends. CDR3 nucleotides: TGTGCCAGCAGTGCCTCCCCACAGGCCTCCTACGAGCAGTACTTC. Amino acid sequence: CASSASPQASYEQYF.

The V gene is TRBV7-2, the J gene TRBJ1-5; TRBD1 matches 7 bases. Germline CDR1 and CDR2: SGHTA and FQGNSA. The CDR3 totals 15 residues. Trimming at V came to 3 bases and at J to 4 bases, leaving 6 bases not matched to a gene. CDR3 in DNA: TGTGCCAGCAGCTTGGAAGGGACAGTGAATCAGCCCCAGCATTTT. Translating it yields CASSLEGTVNQPQHF.

This clone occurred once. V is TRBV5-1 and J is TRBJ2-1; 7 positions agree with TRBD2. Germline values: CDR1 SGHRS, CDR2 YFSETQ. The CDR3 sequence is 15 residues long. The ends lost 0 bases at V and 3 bases at J; junction bases unmatched: 3. The CDR3 sequence: CASSLGAGDYNEQFF. CDR3 in DNA: TGCGCCAGCAGCTTGGGGGCGGGGGACTACAATGAGCAGTTCTTC.

The chain has TRBV7-2 and TRBJ2-7, with 7 nucleotides matching TRBD1. The V gene end was trimmed by 4 bases and the J gene end by 2 bases; junction bases not matched to a gene: 5. The CDR3 runs 14 residues. Germline V gene data show CDR1 as SGHTA and CDR2 as FQGNSA. The DNA for the CDR3 is TGTGCCAGCAGCTATGGACAGGACGCCTACGAGCAGTACTTC. This gives the protein CASSYGQDAYEQYF.

This clone has just one count. The rearrangement joins TRBV19 to TRBJ2-1; the match to TRBD2 covers 7 bases. The CDR3 has 14 residues. Germline V gene data show CDR1 as LNHDA and CDR2 as SQIVND (reference sequence). With V trimmed by 7 bases and J by 4 bases, 7 bases remained unmatched. CDR3 sequence (DNA): TGTGCCAGTAATTGGCAAGCGGGGTACAATGAGCAGTTCTTC. Its translation is CASNWQAGYNEQFF.